A single sample is the source of the 28 T cell receptor beta chains below, sequenced in a study of chemoradiotherapy in HPV16-positive cancers. TCRdb's copy holds only in-frame clones and misses some; the assay was immunoSEQ multiplex PCR. The table includes 7,900 or so clones, around 85% detected once. Sequencing was performed on blood, taken from a patient who underwent chemoradiotherapy. Receptor source: a human donor with HPV-associated anogenital cancer.

This rearrangement joins TRBV2 to TRBJ1-2; a weak D match, TRBD1 (5 bases). The CDR3 consists of 12 residues. Trimming pared 3 bases from V and 8 bases from J, leaving 10 bases between. Per germline, CDR1 SNHLY and CDR2 FYNNEI. The DNA of the CDR3 is TGTGCCAGCAGTGACAGGGTGGGGGGCTACACCTTC. Translating it yields CASSDRVGGYTF.

The rearrangement joins TRBV5-1 to TRBJ1-1, with 10 positions matching TRBD1. The V gene end was trimmed by 4 bases and the J gene end by 2 bases; junction bases not matched to a gene: 11. The CDR3 covers 17 residues. In germline, CDR1 is SGHRS, CDR2 YFSETQ. The CDR3 is CASSPLWGQGNNTEAFF. CDR3 nucleotide sequence: TGCGCCAGCAGCCCTTTATGGGGACAGGGGAACAACACTGAAGCTTTCTTT. Complete variable domain (other parts from reference TRBV5-1 and TRBJ1-1): KAGVTQTPRYLIKTRGQQVTLSCSPISGHRSVSWYQQTPGQGLQFLFEYFSETQRNKGNFPGRFSGRQFSNSRSEMNVSTLELGDSALYLCASSPLWGQGNNTEAFFGQGTRLTVV.

In its sample, this clone was seen once. J is TRBJ1-1 and V is TRBV4-3, with unresolved D. V lost 0 bases to trimming and J lost 5 bases, with 13 bases between them. Germline V gene lookup returns CDR1 LGHNA and CDR2 YSLEER. The length of the CDR3 is 15 residues. CDR3 sequence (DNA): TGCGCCAGCAGCCAAGAGGGCGCGGGTGGGACTGAAGCTTTCTTT. Translating it yields CASSQEGAGGTEAFF.

This clone appeared a few times. V and J are TRBV5-1 and TRBJ1-1; no firm D call. This CDR3 contains 14 residues. CDR1 and CDR2 (germline): SGHRS, YFSETQ. Trimming pared 0 bases from V and 3 bases from J, leaving 9 bases between. In DNA, the CDR3 is TGCGCCAGCAGCTTGGGAAACGGGGACACTGAAGCTTTCTTT. Encoded protein: CASSLGNGDTEAFF.

J is TRBJ1-2 and V is TRBV6-5; 7 nucleotides agree with TRBD1. Per the germline V gene, CDR1 is MNHEY and CDR2 is SVGAGI. The V and J ends lost 0 bases and 6 bases, in that order; junction bases with no gene match: 7. The CDR3 spans 15 residues. The CDR3 DNA is TGTGCCAGCAGTTACTCGATTAGCACAGGGGATGGCTACACCTTC. It specifies CASSYSISTGDGYTF.

In its sample, this clone was seen once. The J gene is TRBJ1-1, the V gene TRBV9; 8 nucleotides align to TRBD1. Germline values: CDR1 SGDLS, CDR2 YYNGEE. Trimming cost V 4 bases and J 4 bases; bases outside gene matches: 9. The CDR3 consists of 15 residues. In nucleotides, the CDR3 is TGTGCCAGCAGCCCCCAGGGGGCGGTGGGCACTGAAGCTTTCTTT. Its translation: CASSPQGAVGTEAFF.

The rearrangement uses TRBV7-8 and TRBJ2-2; 9 nucleotides match TRBD1. The CDR3 is 15 amino acids. The germline CDR1 and CDR2 sequences are SGHVS and FQNEAQ. After removal of 5 bases from V and 3 bases from J, the junction contained 4 bases not matched to a gene. CDR3 nucleotide sequence: TGTGCCAGCAGCACAACAGGGGGCTACACCGGGGAGCTGTTTTTT. Translation gives CASSTTGGYTGELFF.

The chain employs TRBV5-4 and TRBJ2-5; TRBD1 agrees at 9 bases. V gave up 4 bases and J gave up 3 bases; unmatched junction bases: 4. Germline CDR1 is SGHNT and CDR2 is YYREEE (reference sequence). CDR3 size: 14 residues. The CDR3 region is CASSGTGMEETQYF. For the CDR3, the DNA is TGTGCCAGCAGCGGGACAGGGATGGAAGAGACCCAGTACTTC.

In its sample, this clone was seen once. The rearrangement joins TRBV27 to TRBJ2-3; D is unclear. The CDR3 is 11 residues long. Trimming took 2 bases from V and 5 from J, leaving 2 bases between them. The germline V gene has CDR1 MNHEY and CDR2 SMNVEV (reference sequence). CDR3 residues: CASSLGDTQYF. The CDR3 DNA is TGTGCCAGCAGTTTAGGAGATACGCAGTATTTT.

The chain is built from TRBV7-2 and TRBJ2-5; TRBD2 aligns across 11 bases. The CDR3 contains 17 residues. V shed 2 bases and J 0 bases; nucleotides not matched to a gene: 5. CDR1 and CDR2 from the germline V gene are SGHTA and FQGNSA. In nucleotides, the CDR3 is TGTGCCAGCAGCTTAATTCTAGCGGGGGGAAACCAAGAGACCCAGTACTTC. The encoded protein is CASSLILAGGNQETQYF.

This clone was seen once. The chain combines TRBV6-5 with TRBJ2-2, with unresolved D. The CDR3 is 13 residues long. V lost 2 bases and J 7 bases, leaving 8 bases between the germline ends. Germline V gives CDR1 MNHEY, CDR2 SVGAGI. CDR3 in DNA: TGTGCCAGCAGTTACAGGGCCGGCGGGGAGCTGTTTTTT. Protein: CASSYRAGGELFF.

This clone was found a few times. The chain uses TRBV6-1 and TRBJ2-7, with TRBD1 matching over 8 bases. The CDR3 loop spans 11 amino acids. With 11 bases clipped from V and 5 bases from J, the junction kept 5 bases outside the gene matches. Germline V lookup: CDR1 MNHNS, CDR2 SASEGT. CDR3 in amino acids: CAVGQGNEQYF. CDR3 coding DNA: TGTGCCGTAGGACAGGGAAACGAGCAGTACTTC.

The V gene is TRBV19, the J gene TRBJ2-1; 7 bases agree with TRBD2. The V segment lost 6 bases and the J segment 3 bases; nucleotides outside the gene matches: 5. The CDR3 has 14 amino acids. In germline, CDR1 is LNHDA, CDR2 SQIVND (reference sequence). CDR3 bases: TGTGCCAGTAGGCAGCGGGACCTCTACAATGAGCAGTTCTTC. Its protein product is CASRQRDLYNEQFF.

The chain combines TRBV7-9 with TRBJ1-1, with D unclear. From germline, CDR1 is SEHNR and CDR2 FQNEAQ (reference sequence). CDR3 length equals 12 residues. V gave up 0 bases and J gave up 8 bases, with 7 bases separating them. CDR3 DNA sequence: TGTGCCAGCAGCTTAGCCGGTACAGAAGCTTTCTTT. Amino acids: CASSLAGTEAFF. Full variable domain (rest looked up from reference TRBV7-9 and TRBJ1-1): DTGVSQNPRHKITKRGQNVTFRCDPISEHNRLYWYRQTLGQGPEFLTYFQNEAQLEKSRLLSDRFSAERPKGSFSTLEIQRTEQGDSAMYLCASSLAGTEAFFGQGTRLTVV.

The chain employs TRBV5-1 and TRBJ1-2; 7 positions match TRBD1. Germline CDR1 is SGHRS and CDR2 is YFSETQ. CDR3 length: 12 residues. With 2 bases clipped from V and 8 bases from J, the junction kept 3 bases outside the gene matches. CDR3 DNA sequence: TGCGCCAGCAGCTTTCCAGGGGGGGGCTACACCTTC. It specifies CASSFPGGGYTF.

This clone was counted between two and nine times. This sequence joins TRBV7-9 and TRBJ1-2, with D possibly being TRBD1 (5 bases). The CDR3 has 12 amino acids. Between the trimmed V and J ends, which lost 4 bases and 12 bases, there was a span of 15 bases. Germline values: CDR1 SEHNR, CDR2 FQNEAQ (reference sequence). Written as DNA, the CDR3 is TGTGCCAGCAGCTCATCGGGACTTTTGAACACCTTC. It translates to CASSSSGLLNTF. Full variable domain (rest looked up from reference TRBV7-9 and TRBJ1-2): DTGVSQNPRHKITKRGQNVTFRCDPISEHNRLYWYRQTLGQGPEFLTYFQNEAQLEKSRLLSDRFSAERPKGSFSTLEIQRTEQGDSAMYLCASSSSGLLNTFGSGTRLTVV.

V and J are TRBV9 and TRBJ1-4; maybe TRBD1 (6 bases). The CDR3 length is 14 residues. CDR1 is SGDLS and CDR2 is YYNGEE in the germline V gene. Trimming took off 3 bases at V and 7 bases at J, with 13 bases between the two ends. This CDR3 is CASSAGTRGEKLFF. Here the CDR3 DNA reads TGTGCCAGCAGCGCCGGGACAAGGGGTGAAAAACTGTTTTTT. Supplemented by reference TRBV9 and TRBJ1-4, the full variable domain reads DSGVTQTPKHLITATGQRVTLRCSPRSGDLSVYWYQQSLDQGLQFLIQYYNGEERAKGNILERFSAQQFPDLHSELNLSSLELGDSALYFCASSAGTRGEKLFFGSGTQLSVL.

The chain couples TRBV2 to TRBJ1-5; TRBD1 matches at 7 bases. Germline CDR1 and CDR2: SNHLY and FYNNEI. V was clipped by 6 bases and J by 5 bases; unmatched bases: 4. The length of the CDR3 is 13 residues. Here the CDR3 reads CASRGDRDQPQHF. CDR3 nucleotides: TGTGCCAGCAGGGGGGACAGAGATCAGCCCCAGCATTTT.

The rearrangement uses TRBV15 and TRBJ2-5, with D perhaps matching TRBD2 (6 bases). The CDR3 is made up of 17 amino acids. CDR1 is LNHNV and CDR2 is YYDKDF in the germline V gene (reference sequence). Trimming pared 1 base from V and 4 bases from J, leaving 19 bases between. The CDR3 DNA sequence: TGTGCCACCAGCAGAGCCCCGGGACTCACGACGGGAGAGACCCAGTACTTC. Protein sequence: CATSRAPGLTTGETQYF.

The chain links TRBV9 to TRBJ1-4, with 8 bases fitting TRBD1. The J segment lost 8 bases and the V segment lost 4 bases, leaving 10 bases of the junction unmatched. The CDR3 runs to 15 residues. CDR1 and CDR2 (germline): SGDLS, YYNGEE. CDR3: CASSPTGTGQEKLFF. Here the CDR3 DNA reads TGTGCCAGCAGCCCCACCGGGACAGGTCAAGAAAAACTGTTTTTT.

The chain combines TRBV1 with TRBJ2-5; the table's D call, TRBD2, was not checked against the DNA. TRBV1 is flagged as a pseudogene. The CDR3 extends over 16 amino acids. CDR3 sequence reads: CTSSQAGSVQPETQYF. The CDR3 region has the DNA TGCACCAGCAGCCAAGCGGGGTCAGTTCAACCGGAGACCCAGTACTTC.

This clone has just one count. The chain recombines TRBV6-6 with TRBJ2-7, with TRBD2 matching 11 bases. The junction had 11 bases not matched to a gene; V was cut back by 6 bases and J by 7 bases. This CDR3 is built from 15 residues. Germline V gene lookup returns CDR1 MNHNY and CDR2 SVGAGI (reference sequence). The CDR3 region has the DNA TGTGCCAGCAGATCTAGCGGGGGGCTCCGTCGGGAGCAGTACGTC. This gives the protein CASRSSGGLRREQYV.

The V gene is TRBV11-2, the J gene TRBJ1-2, with TRBD1 identical over 10 bases. J was trimmed by 7 bases and V by 5 bases; bases with no gene match: 10. The germline V gene encodes CDR1 SGHAT and CDR2 FQNNGV. CDR3 size: 15 residues. CDR3 bases: TGTGCCAGCAGCACTGACAGGGGGCGCAGGCTTGGCTACACCTTC. It is translated as CASSTDRGRRLGYTF.

This sequence joins TRBV5-1 and TRBJ2-7, with unresolved D. Trimming removed 4 bases from V and 4 bases from J, with 12 bases in between. Germline V gene data show CDR1 as SGHRS and CDR2 as YFSETQ. The CDR3 consists of 13 residues. CDR3 coding DNA: TGCGCCAGCAGCACACCTGAAGGGTACGAGCAGTACTTC. Translation gives CASSTPEGYEQYF.

The genes are TRBV7-6 and TRBJ1-1; D possibly corresponds to TRBD1 (6 bases). Germline V gene sequence: CDR1 SGHVS, CDR2 FNYEAQ. V was trimmed by 0 bases and J by 0 bases, leaving 8 bases between them. This CDR3 contains 15 residues. DNA of the CDR3: TGTGCCAGCAGCTTAGCGGGGACATTGAACACTGAAGCTTTCTTT. This codes for CASSLAGTLNTEAFF.

The CDR3 DNA reads TGTGCCTGGCGGGACACCCCTAATTCACCCCTCCACTTT. Residues: CAWRDTPNSPLHF. The chain employs TRBV30 and TRBJ1-6; D possibly corresponds to TRBD1 (6 bases). The CDR3 has 13 amino acids. Germline V gives CDR1 GTSNPN, CDR2 SVGIG (reference sequence). Trimming shortened V by 5 bases and J by 6 bases, and 11 bases separated the two germline ends.

The chain employs TRBV18 and TRBJ2-1; either TRBD1 or TRBD2 may supply D (5 bases each). The CDR3 contains 16 residues. V shed 6 bases and J shed 6 bases, with 21 bases lying between them. Per the germline V gene, CDR1 is KGHSH and CDR2 is LQKENI. The CDR3 DNA is TGTGCCAGCTCGCCCCCGGGACGGACTCAGAGCAATGAGCAGTTCTTC. Amino acids: CASSPPGRTQSNEQFF.

This clone was counted a single time. This rearrangement joins TRBV7-9 to TRBJ2-7; D might be TRBD1 (6 bases). The germline CDR1 and CDR2 sequences are SEHNR and FQNEAQ (reference sequence). The length of the CDR3 is 14 residues. V was shortened by 0 bases and J by 5 bases, with 11 bases between the two germline ends. The CDR3 loop is CASSLAPGANEQYF. In DNA, the CDR3 is TGTGCCAGCAGCTTAGCGCCAGGGGCCAACGAGCAGTACTTC.